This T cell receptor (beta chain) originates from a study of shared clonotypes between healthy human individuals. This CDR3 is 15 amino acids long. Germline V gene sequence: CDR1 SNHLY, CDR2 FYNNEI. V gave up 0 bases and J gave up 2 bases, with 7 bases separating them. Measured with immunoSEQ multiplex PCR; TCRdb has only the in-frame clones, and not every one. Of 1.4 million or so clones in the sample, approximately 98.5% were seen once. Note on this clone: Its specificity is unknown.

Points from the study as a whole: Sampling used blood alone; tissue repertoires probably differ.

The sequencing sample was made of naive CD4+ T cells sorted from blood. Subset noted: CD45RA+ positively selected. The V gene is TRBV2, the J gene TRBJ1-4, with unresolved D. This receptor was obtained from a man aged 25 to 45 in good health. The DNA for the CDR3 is TGTGCCAGCAGTGAAGCAGAGGTTACTAATGAAAAACTGTTTTTT. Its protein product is CASSEAEVTNEKLFF.